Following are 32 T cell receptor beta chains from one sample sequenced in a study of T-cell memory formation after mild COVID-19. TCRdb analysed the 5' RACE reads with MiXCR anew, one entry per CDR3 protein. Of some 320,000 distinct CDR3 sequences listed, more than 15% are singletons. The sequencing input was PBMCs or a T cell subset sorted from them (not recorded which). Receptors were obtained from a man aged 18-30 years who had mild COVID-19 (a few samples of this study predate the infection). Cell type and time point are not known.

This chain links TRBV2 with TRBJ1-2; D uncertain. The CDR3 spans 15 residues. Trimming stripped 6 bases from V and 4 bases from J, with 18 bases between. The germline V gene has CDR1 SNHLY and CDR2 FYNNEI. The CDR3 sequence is CASRPPERQTYGYTF. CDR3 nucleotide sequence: TGTGCCAGCAGACCCCCAGAGCGGCAGACCTATGGCTACACCTTC.

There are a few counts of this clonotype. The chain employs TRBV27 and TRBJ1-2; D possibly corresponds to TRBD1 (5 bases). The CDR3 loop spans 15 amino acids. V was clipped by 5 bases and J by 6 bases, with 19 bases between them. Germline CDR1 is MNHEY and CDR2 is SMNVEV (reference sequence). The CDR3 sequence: CASSVWQGGDDGYTF. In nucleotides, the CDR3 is TGTGCCAGCAGTGTCTGGCAGGGCGGAGACGATGGCTACACCTTC.

The DNA of the CDR3 is TGTGCCAGCAGTCCTCCGGACAGGGGCGGGTATGGCTACACCTTC. Encoded protein: CASSPPDRGGYGYTF. The J gene is TRBJ1-2, the V gene TRBV28; TRBD1 agrees at 9 bases. Germline assignment: CDR1 MDHEN and CDR2 SYDVKM. J was trimmed by 5 bases and V by 5 bases; bases with no gene match: 9. The CDR3 has 15 amino acids.

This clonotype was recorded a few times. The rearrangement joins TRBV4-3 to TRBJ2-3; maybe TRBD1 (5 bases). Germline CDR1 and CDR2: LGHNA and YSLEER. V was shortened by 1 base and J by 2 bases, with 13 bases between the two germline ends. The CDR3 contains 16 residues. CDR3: CASSQVYQGATDTQYF. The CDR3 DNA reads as TGCGCCAGCAGCCAAGTGTATCAAGGGGCCACAGATACGCAGTATTTT.

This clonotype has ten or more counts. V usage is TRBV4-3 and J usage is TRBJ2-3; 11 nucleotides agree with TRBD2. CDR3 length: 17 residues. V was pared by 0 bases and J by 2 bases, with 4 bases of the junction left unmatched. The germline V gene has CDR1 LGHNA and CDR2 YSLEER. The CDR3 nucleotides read TGCGCCAGCAGCCAAGATTTGACTAGCGGGGTCACAGATACGCAGTATTTT. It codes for CASSQDLTSGVTDTQYF.

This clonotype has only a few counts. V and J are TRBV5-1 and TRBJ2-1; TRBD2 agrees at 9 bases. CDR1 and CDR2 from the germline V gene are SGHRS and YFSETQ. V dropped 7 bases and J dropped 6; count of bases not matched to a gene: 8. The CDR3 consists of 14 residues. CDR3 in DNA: TGCGCCAGCGGGGCTCGAGCGGGGGGCAATGAGCAGTTCTTC. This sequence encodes CASGARAGGNEQFF.

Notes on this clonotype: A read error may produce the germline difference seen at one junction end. CDR3 sequence: CASSITGEYVYTF. The CDR3, as DNA: TGCGCCAGCAGCATAACAGGGGAGTATGTCTACACCTTC. The chain combines TRBV5-1 with TRBJ1-2, with TRBD1 matching over 7 bases. The CDR3 sequence is 13 residues long. Germline V lookup: CDR1 SGHRS, CDR2 YFSETQ.

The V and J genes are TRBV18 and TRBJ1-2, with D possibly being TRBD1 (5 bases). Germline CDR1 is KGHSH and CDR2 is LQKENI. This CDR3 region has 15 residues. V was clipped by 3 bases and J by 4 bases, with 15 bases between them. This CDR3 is CASSPGWGKIYGYTF. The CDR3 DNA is TGTGCCAGCTCACCTGGTTGGGGGAAGATCTATGGCTACACCTTC.

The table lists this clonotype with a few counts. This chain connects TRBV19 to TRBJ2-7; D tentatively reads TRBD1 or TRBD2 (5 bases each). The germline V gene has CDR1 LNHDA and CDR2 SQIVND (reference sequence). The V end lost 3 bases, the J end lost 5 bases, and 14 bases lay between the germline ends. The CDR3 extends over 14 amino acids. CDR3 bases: TGTGCCAGTAGTATGGCGGGCAGGGTCCACGAGCAGTACTTC. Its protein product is CASSMAGRVHEQYF.

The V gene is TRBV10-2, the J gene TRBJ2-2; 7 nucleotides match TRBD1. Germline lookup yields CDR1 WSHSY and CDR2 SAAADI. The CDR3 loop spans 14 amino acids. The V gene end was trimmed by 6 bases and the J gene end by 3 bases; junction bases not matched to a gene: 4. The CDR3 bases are TGCGCCAGCAGGGACAGGACTTACACCGGGGAGCTGTTTTTT. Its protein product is CASRDRTYTGELFF.

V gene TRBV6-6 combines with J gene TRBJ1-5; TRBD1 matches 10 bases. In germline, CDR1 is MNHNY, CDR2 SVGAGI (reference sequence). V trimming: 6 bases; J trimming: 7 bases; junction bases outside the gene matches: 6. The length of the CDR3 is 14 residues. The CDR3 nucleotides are TGTGCCAGCAGATCCGGGACAGGGGTCCAGCCCCAGCATTTT. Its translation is CASRSGTGVQPQHF.

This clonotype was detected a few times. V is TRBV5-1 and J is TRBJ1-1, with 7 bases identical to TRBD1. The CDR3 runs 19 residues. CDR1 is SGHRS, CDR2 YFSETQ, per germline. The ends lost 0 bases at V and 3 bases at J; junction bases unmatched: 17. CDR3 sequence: CASSLVQGGLRHFDTEAFF. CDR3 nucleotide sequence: TGCGCCAGCAGCTTGGTGCAGGGGGGGTTACGGCACTTCGACACTGAAGCTTTCTTT. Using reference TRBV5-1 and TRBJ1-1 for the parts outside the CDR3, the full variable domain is KAGVTQTPRYLIKTRGQQVTLSCSPISGHRSVSWYQQTPGQGLQFLFEYFSETQRNKGNFPGRFSGRQFSNSRSEMNVSTLELGDSALYLCASSLVQGGLRHFDTEAFFGQGTRLTVV.

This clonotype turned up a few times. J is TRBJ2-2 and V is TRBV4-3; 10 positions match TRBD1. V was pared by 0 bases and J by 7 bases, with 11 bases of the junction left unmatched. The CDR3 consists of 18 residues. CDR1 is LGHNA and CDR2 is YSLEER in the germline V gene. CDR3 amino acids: CASSQEVGGQGPGGELFF. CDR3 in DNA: TGCGCCAGCAGCCAAGAGGTCGGGGGACAGGGGCCGGGCGGGGAGCTGTTTTTT.

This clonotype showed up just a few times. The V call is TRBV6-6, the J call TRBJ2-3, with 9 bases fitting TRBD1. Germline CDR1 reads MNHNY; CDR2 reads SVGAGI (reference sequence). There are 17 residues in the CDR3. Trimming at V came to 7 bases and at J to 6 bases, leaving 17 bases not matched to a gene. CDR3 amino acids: CASTSWAGQGEADTQYF. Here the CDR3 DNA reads TGTGCCAGCACCTCCTGGGCGGGACAGGGAGAGGCCGATACGCAGTATTTT.

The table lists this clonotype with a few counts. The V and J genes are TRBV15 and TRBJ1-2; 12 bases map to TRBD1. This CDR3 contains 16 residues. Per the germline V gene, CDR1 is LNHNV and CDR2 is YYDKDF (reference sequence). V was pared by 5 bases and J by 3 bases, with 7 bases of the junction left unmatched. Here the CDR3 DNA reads TGTGCCACCAGCGGAGGGGGACAGGGGGCGGACTATGGCTACACCTTC. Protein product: CATSGGGQGADYGYTF.

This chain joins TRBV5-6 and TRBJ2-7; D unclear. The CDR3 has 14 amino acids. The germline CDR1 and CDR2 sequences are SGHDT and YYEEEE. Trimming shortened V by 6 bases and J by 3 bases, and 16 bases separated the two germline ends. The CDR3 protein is CASKTWGSDYEQYF. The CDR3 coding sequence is TGTGCCAGCAAGACTTGGGGATCAGACTACGAGCAGTACTTC. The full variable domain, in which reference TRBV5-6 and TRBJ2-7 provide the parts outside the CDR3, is DAGVTQSPTHLIKTRGQQVTLRCSPKSGHDTVSWYQQALGQGPQFIFQYYEEEERQRGNFPDRFSGHQFPNYSSELNVNALLLGDSALYLCASKTWGSDYEQYFGPGTRLTVT.

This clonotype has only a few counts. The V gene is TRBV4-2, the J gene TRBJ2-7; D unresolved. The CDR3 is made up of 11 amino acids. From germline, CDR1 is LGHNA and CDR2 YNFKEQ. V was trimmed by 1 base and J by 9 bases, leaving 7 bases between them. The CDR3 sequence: CASSQAFLQYF. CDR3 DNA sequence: TGTGCCAGCAGCCAAGCCTTTTTGCAGTACTTC.

The CDR3 sequence is CASSPSLGGTQYF. CDR3 in DNA: TGTGCCAGCAGCCCTTCTCTGGGGGGGACCCAGTACTTC. V and J are TRBV7-8 and TRBJ2-5, with D possibly matching TRBD2 (6 bases). V was pared by 5 bases and J by 7 bases, with 14 bases between. The CDR3 runs 13 residues. Germline V gives CDR1 SGHVS, CDR2 FQNEAQ.

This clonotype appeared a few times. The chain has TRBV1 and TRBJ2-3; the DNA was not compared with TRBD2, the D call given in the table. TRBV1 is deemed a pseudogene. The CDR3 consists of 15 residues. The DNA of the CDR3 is TGCACCAGCAGCCAAACTAGCGGGGTCACAGATACGCAGTATTTT. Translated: CTSSQTSGVTDTQYF.

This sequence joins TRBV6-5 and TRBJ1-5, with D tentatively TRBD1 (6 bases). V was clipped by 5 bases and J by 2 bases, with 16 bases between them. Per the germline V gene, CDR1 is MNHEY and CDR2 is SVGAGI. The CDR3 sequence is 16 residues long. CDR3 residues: CASSARGGTGNQPQHF. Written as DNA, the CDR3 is TGTGCCAGCAGTGCTAGGGGGGGAACGGGCAATCAGCCCCAGCATTTT.

The CDR3 loop is CASSFLGEETQYF. The CDR3 DNA sequence: TGTGCCAGCAGTTTTTTAGGGGAGGAGACCCAGTACTTC. The chain couples TRBV12-3 or TRBV12-4 to TRBJ2-5, with D possibly called TRBD1 or TRBD2 (5 bases each). This CDR3 has 13 amino acids. Trimming shortened V by 3 bases and J by 5 bases, and 10 bases separated the two germline ends.

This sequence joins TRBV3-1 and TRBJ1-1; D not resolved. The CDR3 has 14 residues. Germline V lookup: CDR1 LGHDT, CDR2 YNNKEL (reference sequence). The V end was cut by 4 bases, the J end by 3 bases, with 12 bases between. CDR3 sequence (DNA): TGTGCCAGCAGCCCTCGGGCCTCGGACACTGAAGCTTTCTTT. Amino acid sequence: CASSPRASDTEAFF.

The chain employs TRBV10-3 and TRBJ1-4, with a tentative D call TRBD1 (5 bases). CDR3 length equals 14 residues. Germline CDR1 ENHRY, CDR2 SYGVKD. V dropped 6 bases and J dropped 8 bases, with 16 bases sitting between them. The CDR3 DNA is TGTGCCATCAGCAATTCCCAGGCAGGGGAAAAACTGTTTTTT. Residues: CAISNSQAGEKLFF.

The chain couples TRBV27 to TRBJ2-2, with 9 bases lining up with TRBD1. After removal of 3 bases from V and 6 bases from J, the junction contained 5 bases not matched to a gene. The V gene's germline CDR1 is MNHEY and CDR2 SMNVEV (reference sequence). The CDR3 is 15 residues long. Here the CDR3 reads CASSLLQGAPGELFF. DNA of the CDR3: TGTGCCAGCAGTTTGCTACAGGGGGCGCCCGGGGAGCTGTTTTTT.

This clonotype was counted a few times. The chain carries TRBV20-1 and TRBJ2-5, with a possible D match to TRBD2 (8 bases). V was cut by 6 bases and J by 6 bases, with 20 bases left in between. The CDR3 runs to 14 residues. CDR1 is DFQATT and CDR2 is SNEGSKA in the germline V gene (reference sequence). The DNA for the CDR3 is TGCAGTGCAGTTCCCAGCGGGGGACAGAAGACCCAGTACTTC. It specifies CSAVPSGGQKTQYF.

In nucleotides, the CDR3 is TGTGCCAGCAGTTACAGGACAGGGCTCACAGATACGCAGTATTTT. This translates into CASSYRTGLTDTQYF. This chain connects TRBV6-5 to TRBJ2-3, with 8 nucleotides matching TRBD1. CDR1 and CDR2 from the germline V gene are MNHEY and SVGAGI. J lost 2 bases, V lost 2 bases, and 3 bases had no gene match. This CDR3 contains 15 residues.

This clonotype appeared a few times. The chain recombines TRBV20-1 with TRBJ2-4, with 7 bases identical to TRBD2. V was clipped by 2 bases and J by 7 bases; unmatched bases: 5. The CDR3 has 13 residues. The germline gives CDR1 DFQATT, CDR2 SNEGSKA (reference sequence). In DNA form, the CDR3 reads TGCAGTGCTAGAATCACCGGGGGGAACATTCAGTACTTC. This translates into CSARITGGNIQYF.

CDR3 in DNA: TGTGCCAGCAGTGAACTCAGGGCGGGGGATGAGCAGTTCTTC. Translated: CASSELRAGDEQFF. V and J are TRBV25-1 and TRBJ2-1, with 7 bases fitting TRBD2. V lost 2 bases, J lost 8 bases, and 6 bases stayed unmatched. Per the germline V gene, CDR1 is MGHDK and CDR2 is SYGVNS. There are 14 residues in the CDR3.

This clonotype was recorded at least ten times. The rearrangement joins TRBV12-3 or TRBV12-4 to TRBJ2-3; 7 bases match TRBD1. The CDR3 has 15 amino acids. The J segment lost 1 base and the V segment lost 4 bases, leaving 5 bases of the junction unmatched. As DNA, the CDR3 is TGTGCCAGCAGTTACCCAGGACAGGGCACAGATACGCAGTATTTT. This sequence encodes CASSYPGQGTDTQYF.

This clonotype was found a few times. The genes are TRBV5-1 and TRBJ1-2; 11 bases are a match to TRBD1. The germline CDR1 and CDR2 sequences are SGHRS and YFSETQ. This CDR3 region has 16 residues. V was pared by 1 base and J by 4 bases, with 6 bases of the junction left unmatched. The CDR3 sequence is CASSLTGTGGTYGYTF. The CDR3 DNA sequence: TGCGCCAGCAGCTTGACCGGGACAGGGGGGACCTATGGCTACACCTTC. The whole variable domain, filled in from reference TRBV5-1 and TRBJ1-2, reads KAGVTQTPRYLIKTRGQQVTLSCSPISGHRSVSWYQQTPGQGLQFLFEYFSETQRNKGNFPGRFSGRQFSNSRSEMNVSTLELGDSALYLCASSLTGTGGTYGYTFGSGTRLTVV.

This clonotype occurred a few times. CDR3 residues: CASSLMETTQYF. The CDR3 coding sequence is TGTGCCAGCAGCTTAATGGAGACTACGCAGTATTTT. The chain employs TRBV7-2 and TRBJ2-3; D is unresolved. V was trimmed by 2 bases and J by 8 bases, leaving 8 bases between them. Germline assignment: CDR1 SGHTA and CDR2 FQGNSA. This CDR3 has 12 amino acids.

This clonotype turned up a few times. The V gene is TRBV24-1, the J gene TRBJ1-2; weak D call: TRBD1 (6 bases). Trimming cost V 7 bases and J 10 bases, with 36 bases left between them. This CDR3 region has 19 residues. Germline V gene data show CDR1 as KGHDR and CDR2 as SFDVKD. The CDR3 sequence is CATRPWRGAFALRERVYTF. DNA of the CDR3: TGTGCCACCAGGCCCTGGAGGGGGGCTTTCGCTCTCAGAGAGAGGGTCTACACCTTC.